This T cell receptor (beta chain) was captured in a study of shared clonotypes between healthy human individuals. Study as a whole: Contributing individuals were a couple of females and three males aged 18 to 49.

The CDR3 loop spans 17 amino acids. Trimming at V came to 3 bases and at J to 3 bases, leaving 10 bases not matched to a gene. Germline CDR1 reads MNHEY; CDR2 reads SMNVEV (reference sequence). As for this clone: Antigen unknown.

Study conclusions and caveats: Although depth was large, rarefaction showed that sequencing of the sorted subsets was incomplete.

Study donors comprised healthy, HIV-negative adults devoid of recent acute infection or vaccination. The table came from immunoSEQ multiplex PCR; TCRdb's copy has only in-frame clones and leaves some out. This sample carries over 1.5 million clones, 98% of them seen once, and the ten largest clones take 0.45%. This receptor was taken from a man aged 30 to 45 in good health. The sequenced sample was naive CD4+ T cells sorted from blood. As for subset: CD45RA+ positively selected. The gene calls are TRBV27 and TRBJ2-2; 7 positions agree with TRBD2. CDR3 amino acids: CASSFLRGAGDTGELFF. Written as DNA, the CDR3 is TGTGCCAGCAGTTTCCTCCGAGGCGCGGGAGACACCGGGGAGCTGTTTTTT.